The T cell receptor beta chain described here comes from a study of blood T cell repertoires in COVID-19. Study in general: Material from acute and convalescent COVID-19 was sourced from the United States, Italy and Spain. Nucleic acid was either cDNA or gDNA, and it came from T cells, B-cell-depleted T cells, or PBMCs.

Original methodology: The assay estimated nucleated cells by amplifying reference gene primers. Method: immunoSEQ multiplex PCR; TCRdb's copy keeps in-frame clones and lacks some. Clonal size and the V and J genes are those of that table, whereas D and trimming came from the DNA. The repertoire holds about 270,000 clones, with around 81% as singletons. This CDR3 has 14 residues. CDR1 is SGHTA, CDR2 FQGNSA, per germline. Germline trimming cut 4 bases from V and 4 bases from J; bases unmatched to any gene: 2. The sequence was obtained from a woman aged 60-75 years with active or convalescent COVID-19. J is TRBJ1-2 and V is TRBV7-2; 11 bases are a match to TRBD1. The specimen was peripheral blood. CDR3 amino acids: CASSWDRGGYGYTF. In DNA, the CDR3 is TGTGCCAGCAGCTGGGACAGGGGGGGCTATGGCTACACCTTC.